The rows below give T cell receptor beta chains drawn from one sample of a study of shared clonotypes between healthy human individuals. Produced via immunoSEQ multiplex PCR; TCRdb's table is partial and in-frame only. The sample carries approximately 240,000 clones, approximately 70% recorded once. The material sequenced was memory CD4+ T cells sorted from blood. Receptors originate from a man aged 25 to 40 in good health. CDR3s include the opening cysteine and the closing phenylalanine or tryptophan. The order of the fields is J gene, D gene, V gene, clone size, CDR3 DNA, CDR3 protein. The D gene is left open where the match is weak. Clone size is shown for a subset of rows, as once, few, many or a class of expanded clone.

TRBJ2-1 | TRBD2 | TRBV27 | . | TGTGCCAGCAGAGGGACTAGCGGGAGTGAGCAGTTCTTC | CASRGTSGSEQFF
TRBJ2-5 | . | TRBV9 | . | TGTGCCAGCAGCGTAGAGAGCCCAGGGACCCAGTACTTC | CASSVESPGTQYF
TRBJ1-2 | . | TRBV4-3 | . | TGCGCCAGCAGCCAAAGGGGGACCAATGGCTACACCTTC | CASSQRGTNGYTF
TRBJ2-7 | TRBD1 | TRBV7-9 | . | TGTGCCAGCACCAGCGGGGACAGGGACTCCTACGAGCAGTACTTC | CASTSGDRDSYEQYF
TRBJ2-1 | TRBD1 | TRBV27 | . | TGTGCCAGCAGTTTTCGACAGGGGGTCAATGAGCAGTTCTTC | CASSFRQGVNEQFF
TRBJ2-1 | TRBD2 | TRBV28 | once | TGTGCCAGCACAGGACGGGGGACTAGCGTAACAAGGGAGCAGTTCTTC | CASTGRGTSVTREQFF
TRBJ1-5 | . | TRBV28 | few | TGTGCCAGCAGTTCGGCGTTTATGGGCAATCAGCCCCAGCATTTT | CASSSAFMGNQPQHF
TRBJ2-7 | . | TRBV9 | . | TGTGCCAGTTCCCAGACGGGGTTGCTCTACGAGCAGTACTTC | CASSQTGLLYEQYF
TRBJ2-5 | . | TRBV5-6 | . | TGTGCCAGCAGCTTCCGACACCAAGAGACCCAGTACTTC | CASSFRHQETQYF
TRBJ2-7 | . | TRBV6-5 | . | TGTGCCAGCAGTTTTTACGGGGAGCAGTACTTC | CASSFYGEQYF
TRBJ2-5 | . | TRBV5-1 | . | TGCGCCAGCAGCGTCCGACTAGAACGGCGGGAGACCCAGTACTTC | CASSVRLERRETQYF
TRBJ2-2 | . | TRBV19 | . | TGTGCCAGTAGGCCCGGACGGACCTCGGTTAGCGGGGAGCTGTTTTTT | CASRPGRTSVSGELFF
TRBJ1-2 | TRBD1 | TRBV14 | . | TGTGCCAGCAGCCAGCTACAGGGGGCCGTGATTGACTATGGCTACACCTTC | CASSQLQGAVIDYGYTF
TRBJ1-1 | . | TRBV6-5 | . | TGTGCCAGCAGTTTCGACAAGGGCATAGGGACTGAAGCTTTCTTT | CASSFDKGIGTEAFF
TRBJ2-7 | . | TRBV6-5 | . | TGTGCCAGCAGTTCTCGATCCTACGAGCAGTACTTC | CASSSRSYEQYF
TRBJ1-5 | . | TRBV7-2 | . | TGTGCCAGCAGCCCTCAAGGTAGCAATCAGCCCCAGCATTTT | CASSPQGSNQPQHF
TRBJ1-3 | . | TRBV5-1 | . | TGCGCCAGCAGCACACTTAATACAGGGCCTGGAAACACCATATATTTT | CASSTLNTGPGNTIYF
TRBJ2-1 | . | TRBV5-5 | . | TGTGCCAGCAGCTACACGGGCACACGGGCCAATGAGCAGTTCTTC | CASSYTGTRANEQFF
TRBJ2-7 | . | TRBV11-2 | once | TGTGCCAGCAGCTCCCAGGGGGGGTCCTACGAGCAGTACTTC | CASSSQGGSYEQYF
TRBJ2-7 | . | TRBV28 | . | TGTGCCAGCATCGACGGGGGAGCCGGAACCTACGAGCAGTACTTC | CASIDGGAGTYEQYF
TRBJ2-1 | . | TRBV5-1 | . | TGCGCCAGCAACCCCGGGACCCCGAACAATGAGCAGTTCTTC | CASNPGTPNNEQFF
TRBJ2-7 | TRBD2 | TRBV7-3 | . | TGTGCCAGCAGCATTACTAGCGGGCCATCCTACGAGCAGTACTTC | CASSITSGPSYEQYF
TRBJ2-7 | . | TRBV11-2 | . | TGTGCCAGCAGCTCGCGAATCGGAGAGCAGTACTTC | CASSSRIGEQYF
TRBJ2-1 | . | TRBV11-2 | few | TGTGCCAGCAGCTCGATGGACAACCTTTACAATGAGCAGTTCTTC | CASSSMDNLYNEQFF
TRBJ1-1 | TRBD1 | TRBV19 | once | TGTGCCAGTACAAGGGGGCCCATGAGCACTGAAGCTTTCTTT | CASTRGPMSTEAFF
TRBJ2-5 | . | TRBV9 | . | TGTGCCAGCAGCGTAAGTCAGGGGCAAGAGACCCAGTACTTC | CASSVSQGQETQYF